This T cell receptor (beta chain) was obtained from a study of control samples from healthy donors and cancer patients. V lost 2 bases and J lost 3, with 12 bases in between. This CDR3 spans 15 amino acids. Germline loops: CDR1 LGHDT, CDR2 YNNKEL (reference sequence). Libraries were prepared by immunoSEQ multiplex PCR; TCRdb keeps only in-frame clonotypes and omits some of them. This listing includes around 190,000 clones. V and J are TRBV3-1 (or the pseudogene TRBV3-2) and TRBJ2-3; D uncertain. This clonotype originated in a woman under 40 in good health. Source material: blood. CDR3 residues: CASSQKVLMTDTQYF. The CDR3 DNA sequence: TGTGCCAGCAGCCAAAAGGTCCTCATGACAGATACGCAGTATTTT.